The 14 T cell receptor beta chains presented below share a single source sample, sequenced in a study of T cell repertoires in cytomegalovirus infection. TCRdb re-called the reads through MiXCR, storing one row per CDR3 protein. The sample contains some 300,000 distinct CDR3 sequences, 17% of which appear only once. Sequenced input: PBMCs. Source of these receptors: a human donor in good health (CMV status not recorded). Some clones in this sample may be carry-over from other donors' samples.

The CDR3 loop is CASSSRQGGNTIYF. CDR3 nucleotide sequence: TGCGCCAGCAGCTCCCGACAGGGTGGGAACACCATATATTTT. This sequence joins TRBV5-1 and TRBJ1-3, with 7 bases identical to TRBD1. CDR1 and CDR2 (germline): SGHRS, YFSETQ. The CDR3 has 14 residues. The ends lost 3 bases at V and 7 bases at J; junction bases unmatched: 7.

This clonotype was found a few times. This chain joins TRBV18 and TRBJ1-1; 8 bases fit TRBD1. Germline CDR1 is KGHSH and CDR2 is LQKENI. V trimming: 4 bases; J trimming: 1 base; junction bases outside the gene matches: 5. CDR3 size: 15 residues. CDR3 DNA: TGTGCCAGCTCACAATCCGGGACAGGGAACACTGAAGCTTTCTTT. Translating gives CASSQSGTGNTEAFF.

This clonotype was detected many times. CDR3 in DNA: TGCAGTGCTGGAGCTTTTCAGGGCAATAATTCACCCCTCCACTTT. This encodes CSAGAFQGNNSPLHF. V gene TRBV20-1 combines with J gene TRBJ1-6; perhaps TRBD1 as D (5 bases). V was pared by 5 bases and J by 5 bases, with 16 bases between. Germline loops: CDR1 DFQATT, CDR2 SNEGSKA (reference sequence). This CDR3 is built from 15 residues.

Ten or more counts support this clonotype. The chain combines TRBV6-1 with TRBJ2-5, with D possibly matching TRBD1 (6 bases). V gave up 6 bases and J gave up 4 bases, with 21 bases separating them. The germline gives CDR1 MNHNS, CDR2 SASEGT. The CDR3 contains 16 residues. The DNA for the CDR3 is TGTGCCAGCAGCGCCCTTTTCGGCTGGGGGCGAGAGACCCAGTACTTC. This codes for CASSALFGWGRETQYF.

V usage is TRBV5-1 and J usage is TRBJ2-1; a possible D gene is TRBD1 (6 bases). V lost 1 base and J 6 bases, leaving 8 bases between the germline ends. Germline V gene lookup returns CDR1 SGHRS and CDR2 YFSETQ. CDR3 length: 13 residues. CDR3 residues: CASSLSDSNEQFF. In DNA form, the CDR3 reads TGCGCCAGCAGCTTGTCGGACAGCAATGAGCAGTTCTTC.

The chain joins TRBV19 to TRBJ2-7, with 9 bases that match TRBD1. Germline CDR1 LNHDA, CDR2 SQIVND (reference sequence). Trimming at V came to 4 bases and at J to 0 bases, leaving 4 bases not matched to a gene. The CDR3 has 15 residues. CDR3: CASSRTGASSYEQYF. The CDR3 bases are TGTGCCAGTAGTAGGACAGGGGCTAGCTCCTACGAGCAGTACTTC.

This clonotype was observed many times. The CDR3 DNA sequence: TGTGCCAGCAGTGACGACAGGGTACGACCAAACACTGAAGCTTTCTTT. Translation: CASSDDRVRPNTEAFF. The chain couples TRBV6-1 to TRBJ1-1; the match to TRBD1 covers 7 bases. Germline values: CDR1 MNHNS, CDR2 SASEGT. The CDR3 is 16 residues long. The J segment lost 2 bases and the V segment lost 3 bases, leaving 9 bases of the junction unmatched.

In this sample, this clonotype turned up a few times. The chain combines TRBV25-1 with TRBJ2-3; no definite D call. The germline gives CDR1 MGHDK, CDR2 SYGVNS. V lost 4 bases, J lost 1 base, and 12 bases lay in between. The CDR3 runs to 15 residues. This CDR3 is CASSALRARTDTQYF. Here the CDR3 DNA reads TGTGCCAGCAGTGCTCTACGGGCCCGCACAGATACGCAGTATTTT.

The chain couples TRBV28 to TRBJ2-7; 7 bases fit TRBD1. J gave up 2 bases and V 6 bases, and 7 bases lay outside the gene matches. This CDR3 has 14 residues. CDR1 and CDR2 (germline): MDHEN, SYDVKM. CDR3 DNA sequence: TGTGCCAGCAGGGACCCGGGACAGCCCTACGAGCAGTACTTC. It yields the protein CASRDPGQPYEQYF.

The sample holds a few counts of this clonotype. The chain joins TRBV5-1 to TRBJ2-7; a weak D match, TRBD1 (5 bases). Germline-derived CDR1 and CDR2 are SGHRS and YFSETQ. Trimming removed 4 bases at V and 2 bases at J, with 16 bases between. The CDR3 is 15 residues long. The CDR3 nucleotides read TGCGCCAGCAGCCTTTCTACGACAGACACCTACGAGCAGTACTTC. Protein product: CASSLSTTDTYEQYF.

This clonotype was picked up a small number of times. The CDR3 nucleotides read TGTGCCAGCAGTTTACAGGGCTATCAGCCCCAGCATTTT. Translation gives CASSLQGYQPQHF. The J gene is TRBJ1-5, the V gene TRBV6-1, with a weak D call TRBD1 (6 bases). V lost 5 bases to trimming and J lost 5 bases, with 10 bases between them. The V gene's germline CDR1 is MNHNS and CDR2 SASEGT. CDR3 length: 13 amino acids.

In its sample, this clonotype was seen many times. The chain carries TRBV5-6 and TRBJ2-1, with 9 bases fitting TRBD1. The CDR3 runs 19 residues. V lost 1 base, J lost 0 bases, and 11 bases stayed unmatched. Germline CDR1 SGHDT, CDR2 YYEEEE. CDR3 DNA: TGTGCCAGCAGCTTGTTGACGACAGGGGGTATAAGCTCCTACAATGAGCAGTTCTTC. It yields the protein CASSLLTTGGISSYNEQFF.

This clonotype has a count of ten or more. V is TRBV7-2 and J is TRBJ1-6; tentative D call: TRBD1 (5 bases). Germline CDR1 and CDR2: SGHTA and FQGNSA. The CDR3 has 17 residues. Deletions cut 3 bases from V and 6 bases from J, with 18 bases between. The CDR3 DNA reads TGTGCCAGCAGCTTGGTAAACATCGCAGGGAGTAATTCACCCCTCCACTTT. This encodes CASSLVNIAGSNSPLHF.

The V gene is TRBV7-2, the J gene TRBJ1-6; D ambiguous. This CDR3 has 14 amino acids. The germline V gene encodes CDR1 SGHTA and CDR2 FQGNSA. The V end lost 5 bases, the J end lost 6 bases, and 11 bases lay between the germline ends. In DNA, the CDR3 is TGTGCCAGCAGCGCACGGGCGGTTAATTCACCCCTCCACTTT. Translated: CASSARAVNSPLHF.